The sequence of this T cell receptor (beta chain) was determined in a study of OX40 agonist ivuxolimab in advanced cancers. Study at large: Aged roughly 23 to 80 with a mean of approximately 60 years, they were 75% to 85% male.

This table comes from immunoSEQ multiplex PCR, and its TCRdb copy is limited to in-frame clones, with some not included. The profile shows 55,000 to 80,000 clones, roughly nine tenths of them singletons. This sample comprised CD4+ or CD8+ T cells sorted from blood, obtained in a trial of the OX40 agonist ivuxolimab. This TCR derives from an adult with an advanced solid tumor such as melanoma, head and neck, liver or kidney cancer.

As DNA, the CDR3 is TGTGCCAGCACCCTGAAGGGGGCGATTCAGCCCCAGCATTTT. It encodes CASTLKGAIQPQHF. This rearrangement joins TRBV28 to TRBJ1-5, with 7 bases aligning to TRBD1. Germline lookup yields CDR1 MDHEN and CDR2 SYDVKM. The CDR3 length is 14 residues. J was trimmed by 6 bases and V by 7 bases; bases with no gene match: 9.